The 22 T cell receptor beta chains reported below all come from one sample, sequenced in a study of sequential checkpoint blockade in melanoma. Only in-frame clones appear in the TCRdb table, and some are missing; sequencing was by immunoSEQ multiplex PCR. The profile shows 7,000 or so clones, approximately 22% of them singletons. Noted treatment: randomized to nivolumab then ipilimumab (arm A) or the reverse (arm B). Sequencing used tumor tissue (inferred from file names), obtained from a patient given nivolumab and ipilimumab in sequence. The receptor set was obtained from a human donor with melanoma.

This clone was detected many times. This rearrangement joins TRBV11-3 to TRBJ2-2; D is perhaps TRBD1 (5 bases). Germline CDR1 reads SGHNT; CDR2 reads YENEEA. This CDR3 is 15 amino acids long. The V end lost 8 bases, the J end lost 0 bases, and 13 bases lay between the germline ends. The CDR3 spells CASGDGASNTGELFF. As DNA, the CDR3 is TGTGCCAGCGGGGATGGGGCTTCGAACACCGGGGAGCTGTTTTTT.

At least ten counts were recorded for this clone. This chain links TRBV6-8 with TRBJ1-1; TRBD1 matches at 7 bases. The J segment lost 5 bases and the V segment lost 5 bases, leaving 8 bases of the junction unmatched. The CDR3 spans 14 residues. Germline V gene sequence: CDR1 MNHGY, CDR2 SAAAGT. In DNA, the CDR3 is TGTGCCAGCAGTGACGACAGGGTTGCGACTGAAGCTTTCTTT. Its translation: CASSDDRVATEAFF.

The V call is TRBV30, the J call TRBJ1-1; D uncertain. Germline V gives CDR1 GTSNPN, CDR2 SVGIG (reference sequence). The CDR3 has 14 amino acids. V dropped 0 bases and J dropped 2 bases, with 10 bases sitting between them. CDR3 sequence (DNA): TGTGCCTGGAGTGTCCCACGGATAAACACTGAAGCTTTCTTT. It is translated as CAWSVPRINTEAFF.

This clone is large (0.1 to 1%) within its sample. The CDR3: CASSLDLGEYGYTF. The CDR3 DNA reads as TGCGCCAGCAGCTTGGATTTGGGGGAGTATGGCTACACCTTC. The rearrangement joins TRBV5-1 to TRBJ1-2; perhaps TRBD1 as D (5 bases). Germline CDR1 reads SGHRS; CDR2 reads YFSETQ. The V and J ends lost 0 bases and 5 bases respectively, with 11 bases between them. This CDR3 region has 14 residues.

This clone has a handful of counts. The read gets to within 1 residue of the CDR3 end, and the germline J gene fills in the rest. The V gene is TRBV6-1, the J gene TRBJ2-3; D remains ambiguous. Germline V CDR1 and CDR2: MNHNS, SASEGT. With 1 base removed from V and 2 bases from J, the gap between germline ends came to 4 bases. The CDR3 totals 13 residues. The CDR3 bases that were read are TGTGCCAGCAGTGAAGAGATCACAGATACGCAGTAT. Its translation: CASSEEITDTQY. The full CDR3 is CASSEEITDTQYF.

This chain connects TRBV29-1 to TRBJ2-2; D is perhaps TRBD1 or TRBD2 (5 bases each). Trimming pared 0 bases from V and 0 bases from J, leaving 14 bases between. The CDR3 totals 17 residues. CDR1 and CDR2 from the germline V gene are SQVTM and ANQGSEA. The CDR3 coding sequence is TGCAGCGTTGAAGAAGAAGAGGGGCTCACGAACACCGGGGAGCTGTTTTTT. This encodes CSVEEEEGLTNTGELFF.

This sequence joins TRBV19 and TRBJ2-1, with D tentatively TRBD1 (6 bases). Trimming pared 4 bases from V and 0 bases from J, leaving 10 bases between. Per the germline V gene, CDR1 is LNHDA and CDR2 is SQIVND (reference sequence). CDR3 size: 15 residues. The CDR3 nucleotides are TGTGCCAGTAGTAGGACAGACTTCTCCTACAATGAGCAGTTCTTC. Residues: CASSRTDFSYNEQFF.

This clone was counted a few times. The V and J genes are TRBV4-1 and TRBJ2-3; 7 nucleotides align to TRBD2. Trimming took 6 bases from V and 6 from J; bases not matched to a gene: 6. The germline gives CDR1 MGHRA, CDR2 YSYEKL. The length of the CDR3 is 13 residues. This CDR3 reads CASRFLGGDTQYF. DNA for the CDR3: TGCGCCAGCAGGTTCCTGGGGGGGGATACGCAGTATTTT.

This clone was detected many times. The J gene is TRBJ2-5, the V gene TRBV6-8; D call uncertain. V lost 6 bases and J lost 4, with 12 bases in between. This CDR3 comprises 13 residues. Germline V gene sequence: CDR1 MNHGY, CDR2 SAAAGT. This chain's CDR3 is CASRAPTLETQYF. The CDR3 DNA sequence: TGTGCCAGCAGGGCACCTACCTTAGAGACCCAGTACTTC.

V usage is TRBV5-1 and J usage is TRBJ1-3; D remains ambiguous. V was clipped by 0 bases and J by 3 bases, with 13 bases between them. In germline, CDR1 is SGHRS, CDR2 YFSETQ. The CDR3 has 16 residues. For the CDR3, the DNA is TGCGCCAGCAGCTTGGCCGGTCAAAGGTTTGGAAACACCATATATTTT. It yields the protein CASSLAGQRFGNTIYF.

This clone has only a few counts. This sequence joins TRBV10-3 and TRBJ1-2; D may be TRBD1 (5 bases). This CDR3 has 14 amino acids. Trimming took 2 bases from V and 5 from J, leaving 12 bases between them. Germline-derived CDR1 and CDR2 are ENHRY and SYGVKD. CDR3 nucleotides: TGTGCCATCAGTGAGCTGGGGCTCTCTTATGGCTACACCTTC. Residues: CAISELGLSYGYTF.

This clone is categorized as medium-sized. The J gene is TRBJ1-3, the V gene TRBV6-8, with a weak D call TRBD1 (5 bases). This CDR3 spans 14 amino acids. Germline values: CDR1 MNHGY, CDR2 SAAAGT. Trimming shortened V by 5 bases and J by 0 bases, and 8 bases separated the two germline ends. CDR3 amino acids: CASSGGNSGNTIYF. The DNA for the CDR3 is TGTGCCAGCAGTGGGGGGAACTCTGGAAACACCATATATTTT.

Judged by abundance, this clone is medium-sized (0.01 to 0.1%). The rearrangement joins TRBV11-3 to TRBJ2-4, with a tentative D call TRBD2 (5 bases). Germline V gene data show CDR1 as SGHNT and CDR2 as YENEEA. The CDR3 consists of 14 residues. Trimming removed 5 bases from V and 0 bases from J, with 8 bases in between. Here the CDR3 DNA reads TGTGCCAGCAGCCAACGGGGAGCCAAAAACATTCAGTACTTC. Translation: CASSQRGAKNIQYF.

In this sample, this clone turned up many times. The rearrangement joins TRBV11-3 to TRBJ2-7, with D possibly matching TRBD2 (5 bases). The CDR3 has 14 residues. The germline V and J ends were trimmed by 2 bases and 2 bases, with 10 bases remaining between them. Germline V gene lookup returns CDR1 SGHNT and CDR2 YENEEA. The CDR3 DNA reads TGTGCCAGCAGCTTAAAGGACTTCACCTACGAGCAGTACTTC. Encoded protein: CASSLKDFTYEQYF.

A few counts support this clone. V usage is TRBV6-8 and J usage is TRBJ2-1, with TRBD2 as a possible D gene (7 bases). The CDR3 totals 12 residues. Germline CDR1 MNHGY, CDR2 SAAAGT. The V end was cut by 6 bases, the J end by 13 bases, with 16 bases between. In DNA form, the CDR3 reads TGTGCCAGCAGCCACGGGGCGGGGGCCCAGTTCTTC. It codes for CASSHGAGAQFF.

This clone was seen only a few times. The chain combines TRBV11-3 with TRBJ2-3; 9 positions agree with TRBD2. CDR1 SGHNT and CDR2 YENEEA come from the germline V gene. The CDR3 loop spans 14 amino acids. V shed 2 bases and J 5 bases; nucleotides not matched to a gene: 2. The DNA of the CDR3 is TGTGCCAGCAGCTTACGGCGGGGGGGAGATACGCAGTATTTT. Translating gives CASSLRRGGDTQYF. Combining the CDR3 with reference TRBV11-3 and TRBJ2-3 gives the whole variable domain EAGVVQSPRYKIIEKKQPVAFWCNPISGHNTLYWYLQNLGQGPELLIRYENEEAVDDSQLPKDRFSAERLKGVDSTLKIQPAELGDSAVYLCASSLRRGGDTQYFGPGTRLTVL.

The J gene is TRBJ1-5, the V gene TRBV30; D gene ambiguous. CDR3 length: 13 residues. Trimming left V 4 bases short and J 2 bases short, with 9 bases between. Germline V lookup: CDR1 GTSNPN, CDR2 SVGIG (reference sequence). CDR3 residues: CAWNRAGNQPQHF. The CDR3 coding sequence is TGTGCCTGGAATAGGGCGGGCAATCAGCCCCAGCATTTT. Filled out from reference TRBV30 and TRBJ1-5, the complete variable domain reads SQTIHQWPATLVQPVGSPLSLECTVEGTSNPNLYWYRQAAGRGLQLLFYSVGIGQISSEVPQNLSASRPQDRQFILSSKKLLLSDSGFYLCAWNRAGNQPQHFGDGTRLSIL.

The CDR3 reads CASKSWDPSGYTF. DNA for the CDR3: TGTGCCAGCAAATCCTGGGACCCCTCTGGCTACACCTTC. The chain combines TRBV6-8 with TRBJ1-2; a weak D match, TRBD1 (5 bases). The CDR3 length is 13 residues. Trimming cost V 7 bases and J 7 bases, with 16 bases left between them. The V gene's germline CDR1 is MNHGY and CDR2 SAAAGT.

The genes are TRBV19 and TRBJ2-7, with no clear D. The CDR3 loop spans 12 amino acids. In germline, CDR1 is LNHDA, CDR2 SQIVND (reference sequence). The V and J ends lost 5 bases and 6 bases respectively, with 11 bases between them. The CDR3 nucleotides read TGTGCCAGTAGTCCCCTCCCCGGCGAGCAGTACTTC. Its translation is CASSPLPGEQYF.

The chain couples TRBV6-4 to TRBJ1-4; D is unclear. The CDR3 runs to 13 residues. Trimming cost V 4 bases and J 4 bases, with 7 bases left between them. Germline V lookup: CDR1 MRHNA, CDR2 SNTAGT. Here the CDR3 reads CASSGHLNEKLFF. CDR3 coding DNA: TGTGCCAGCAGTGGGCACCTTAATGAAAAACTGTTTTTT.

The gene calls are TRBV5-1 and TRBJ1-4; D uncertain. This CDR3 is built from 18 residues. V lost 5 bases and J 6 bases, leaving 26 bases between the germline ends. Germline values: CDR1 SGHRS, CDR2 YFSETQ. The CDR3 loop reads CASRRERAEAGNDEKLFF. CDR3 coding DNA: TGCGCCAGCAGACGGGAGCGAGCCGAGGCGGGGAACGATGAAAAACTGTTTTTT.

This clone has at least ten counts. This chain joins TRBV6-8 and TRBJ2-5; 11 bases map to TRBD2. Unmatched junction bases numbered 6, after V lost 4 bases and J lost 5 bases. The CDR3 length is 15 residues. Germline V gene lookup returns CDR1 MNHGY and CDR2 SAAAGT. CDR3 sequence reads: CASSLAGGPVETQYF. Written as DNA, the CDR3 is TGTGCCAGCAGTTTAGCGGGGGGGCCAGTTGAGACCCAGTACTTC.